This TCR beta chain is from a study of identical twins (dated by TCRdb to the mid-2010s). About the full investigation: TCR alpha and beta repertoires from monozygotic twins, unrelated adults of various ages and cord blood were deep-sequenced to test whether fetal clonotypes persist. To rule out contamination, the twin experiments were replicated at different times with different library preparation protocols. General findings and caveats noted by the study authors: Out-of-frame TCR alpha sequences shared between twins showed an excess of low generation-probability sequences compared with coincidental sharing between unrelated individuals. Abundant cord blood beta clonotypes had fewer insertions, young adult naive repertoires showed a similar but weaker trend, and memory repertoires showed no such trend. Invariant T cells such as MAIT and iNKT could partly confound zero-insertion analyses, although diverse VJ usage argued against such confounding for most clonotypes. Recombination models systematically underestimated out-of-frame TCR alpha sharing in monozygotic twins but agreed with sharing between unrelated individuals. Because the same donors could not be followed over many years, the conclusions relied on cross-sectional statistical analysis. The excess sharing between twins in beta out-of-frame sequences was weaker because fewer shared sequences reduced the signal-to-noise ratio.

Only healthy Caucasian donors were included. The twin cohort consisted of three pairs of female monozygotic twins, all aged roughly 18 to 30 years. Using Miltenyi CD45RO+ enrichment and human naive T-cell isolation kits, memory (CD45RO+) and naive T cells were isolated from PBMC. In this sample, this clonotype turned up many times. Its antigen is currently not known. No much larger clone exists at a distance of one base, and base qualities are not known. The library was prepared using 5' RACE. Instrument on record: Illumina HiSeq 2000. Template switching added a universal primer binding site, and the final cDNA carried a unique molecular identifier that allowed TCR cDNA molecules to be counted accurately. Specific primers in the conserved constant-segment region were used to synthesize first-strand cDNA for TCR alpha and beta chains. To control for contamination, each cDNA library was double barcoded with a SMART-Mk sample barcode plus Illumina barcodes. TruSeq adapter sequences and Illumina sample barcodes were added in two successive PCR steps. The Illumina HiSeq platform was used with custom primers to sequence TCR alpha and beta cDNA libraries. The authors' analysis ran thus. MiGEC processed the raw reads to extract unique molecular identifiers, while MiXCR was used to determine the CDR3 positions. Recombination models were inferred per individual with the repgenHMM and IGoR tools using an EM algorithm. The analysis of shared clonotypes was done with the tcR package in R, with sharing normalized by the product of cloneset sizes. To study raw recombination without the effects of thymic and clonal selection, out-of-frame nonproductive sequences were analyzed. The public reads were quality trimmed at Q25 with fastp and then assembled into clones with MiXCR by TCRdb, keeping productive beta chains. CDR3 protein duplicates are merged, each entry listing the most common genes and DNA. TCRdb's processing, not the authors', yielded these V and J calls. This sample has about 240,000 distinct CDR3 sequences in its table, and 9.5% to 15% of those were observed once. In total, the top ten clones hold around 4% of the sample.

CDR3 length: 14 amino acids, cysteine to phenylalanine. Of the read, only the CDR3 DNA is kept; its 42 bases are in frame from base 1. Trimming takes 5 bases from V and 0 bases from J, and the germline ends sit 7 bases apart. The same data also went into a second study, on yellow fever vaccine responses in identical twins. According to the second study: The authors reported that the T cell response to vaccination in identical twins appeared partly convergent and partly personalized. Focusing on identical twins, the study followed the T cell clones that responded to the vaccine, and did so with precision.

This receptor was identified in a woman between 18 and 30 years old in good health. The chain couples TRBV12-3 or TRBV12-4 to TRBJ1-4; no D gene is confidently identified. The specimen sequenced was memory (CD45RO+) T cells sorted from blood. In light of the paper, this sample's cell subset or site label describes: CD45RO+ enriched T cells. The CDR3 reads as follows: CASSRTATNEKLFF. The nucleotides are TGTGCCAGCAGTAGGACCGCAACTAATGAAAAACTGTTTTTT.